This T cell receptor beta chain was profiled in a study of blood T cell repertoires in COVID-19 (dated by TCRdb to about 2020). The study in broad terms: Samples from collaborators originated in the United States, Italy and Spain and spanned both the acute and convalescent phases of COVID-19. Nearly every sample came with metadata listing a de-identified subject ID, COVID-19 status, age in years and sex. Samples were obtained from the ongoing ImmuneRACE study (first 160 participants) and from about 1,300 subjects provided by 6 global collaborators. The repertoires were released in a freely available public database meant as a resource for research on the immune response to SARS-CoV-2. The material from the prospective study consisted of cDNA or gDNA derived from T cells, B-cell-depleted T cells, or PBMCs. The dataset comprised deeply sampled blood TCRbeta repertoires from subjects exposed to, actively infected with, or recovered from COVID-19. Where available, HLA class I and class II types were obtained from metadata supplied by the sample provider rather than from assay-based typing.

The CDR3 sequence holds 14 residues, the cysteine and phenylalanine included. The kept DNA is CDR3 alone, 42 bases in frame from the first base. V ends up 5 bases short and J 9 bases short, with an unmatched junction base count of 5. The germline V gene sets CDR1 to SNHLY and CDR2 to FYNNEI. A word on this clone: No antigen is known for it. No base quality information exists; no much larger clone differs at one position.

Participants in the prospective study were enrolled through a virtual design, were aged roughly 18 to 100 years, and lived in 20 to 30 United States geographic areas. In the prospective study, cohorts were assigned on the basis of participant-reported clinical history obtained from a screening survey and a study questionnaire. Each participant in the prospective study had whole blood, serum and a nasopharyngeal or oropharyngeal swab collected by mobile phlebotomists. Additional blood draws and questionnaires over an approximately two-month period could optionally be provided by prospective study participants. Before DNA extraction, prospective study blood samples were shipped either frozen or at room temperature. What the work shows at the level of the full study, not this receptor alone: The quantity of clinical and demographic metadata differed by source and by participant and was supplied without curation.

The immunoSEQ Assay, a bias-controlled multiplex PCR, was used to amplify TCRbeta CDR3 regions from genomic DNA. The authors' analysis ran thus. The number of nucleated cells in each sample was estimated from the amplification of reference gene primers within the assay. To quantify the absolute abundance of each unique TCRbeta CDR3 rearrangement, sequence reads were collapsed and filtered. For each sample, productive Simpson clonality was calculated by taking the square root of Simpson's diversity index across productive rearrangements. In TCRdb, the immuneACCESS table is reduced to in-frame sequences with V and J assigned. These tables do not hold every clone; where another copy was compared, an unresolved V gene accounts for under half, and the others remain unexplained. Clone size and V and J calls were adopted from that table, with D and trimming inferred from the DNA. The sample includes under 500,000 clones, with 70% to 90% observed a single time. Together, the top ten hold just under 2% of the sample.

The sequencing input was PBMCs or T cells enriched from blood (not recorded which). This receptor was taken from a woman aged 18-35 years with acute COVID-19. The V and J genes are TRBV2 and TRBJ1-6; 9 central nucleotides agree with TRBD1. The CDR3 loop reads CASSKQGAGSPLHF. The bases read TGTGCCAGCAGTAAACAGGGGGCAGGTTCACCCCTCCACTTT.